This entry is about one TCR beta chain. TCRdb used MiXCR to reprocess the RT-PCR reads, holding one entry per CDR3 protein. The sample includes hundreds of thousands of distinct CDR3 sequences, around 25% seen only once; the top ten take under 2.5%. This entry is derived from a study of response to subunit inactivated influenza vaccine. After removal of 1 base from V and 5 bases from J, the junction contained 5 bases not matched to a gene. Germline CDR1 and CDR2: LGHNA and YNFKEQ. The CDR3 extends over 15 amino acids. This sequence originates from a man aged 50-59 years who received an inactivated influenza vaccine. The chain carries TRBV4-2 and TRBJ2-3; 8 positions agree with TRBD2. Sequencing was performed on CD4+ T cells sorted from PBMCs, taken 5 to 6 days after vaccination. Here the CDR3 DNA reads TGTGCCAGCAGCCAAGTAGCTAGCGGGCTAGATACGCAGTATTTT. Translation: CASSQVASGLDTQYF.